These 7 T cell receptor beta chains share one sample of origin, sequenced in a study of blood T cell repertoires in COVID-19. TCRdb's copy holds only in-frame clones and misses some; the assay was immunoSEQ multiplex PCR. The sample includes about 76,000 clones, roughly 80% seen only once; the top ten take roughly a quarter. Sequencing was performed on peripheral blood. The receptors derive from a human donor in a cohort sampled during active COVID-19.

The chain employs TRBV3-1 (or the pseudogene TRBV3-2) and TRBJ1-2; a weak D match, TRBD1 (6 bases). V was clipped by 2 bases and J by 8 bases, with 12 bases between them. The CDR3 covers 13 residues. In germline, CDR1 is LGHDT, CDR2 YNNKEL (reference sequence). The CDR3 DNA reads TGTGCCAGCAGCCAACGGGGGGCACGCGGCTACACCTTC. The encoded protein is CASSQRGARGYTF.

The chain uses TRBV12-3 or TRBV12-4 and TRBJ1-2; 7 nucleotides line up with TRBD1. This CDR3 contains 13 residues. V shed 6 bases, J shed 6 bases, and the junction held 7 bases outside the gene matches. CDR3 in amino acids: CASSPTGFDGYTF. Written as DNA, the CDR3 is TGTGCCAGCAGCCCGACAGGGTTCGATGGCTACACCTTC.

This chain connects TRBV18 to TRBJ2-7, with 11 bases matching TRBD1. V lost 3 bases, J lost 3 bases, and 4 bases stayed unmatched. Germline-derived CDR1 and CDR2 are KGHSH and LQKENI. The CDR3 contains 15 residues. The chain's CDR3 is CASSPWGQGVYEQYF. For the CDR3, the DNA is TGTGCCAGCTCACCTTGGGGACAGGGGGTCTACGAGCAGTACTTC. The entire variable domain, with the rest obtained from reference TRBV18 and TRBJ2-7, is as follows: NAGVMQNPRHLVRRRGQEARLRCSPMKGHSHVYWYRQLPEEGLKFMVYLQKENIIDESGMPKERFSAEFPKEGPSILRIQQVVRGDSAAYFCASSPWGQGVYEQYFGPGTRLTVT.

V usage is TRBV11-1 and J usage is TRBJ2-2, with D hard to call. From germline, CDR1 is SGHAT and CDR2 FQDESV (reference sequence). This CDR3 is built from 16 residues. V shed 5 bases and J shed 6 bases, with 19 bases lying between them. The CDR3 DNA reads TGTGCCAGCAGCCTATTTAGGAGTTCTGCGGCCGGGGAGCTGTTTTTT. Translation: CASSLFRSSAAGELFF. The full variable domain, in which reference TRBV11-1 and TRBJ2-2 provide the parts outside the CDR3, is EAEVAQSPRYKITEKSQAVAFWCDPISGHATLYWYRQILGQGPELLVQFQDESVVDDSQLPKDRFSAERLKGVDSTLKIQPAELGDSAMYLCASSLFRSSAAGELFFGEGSRLTVL.

This sequence joins TRBV9 and TRBJ2-6, with TRBD2 identical over 10 bases. CDR1 SGDLS and CDR2 YYNGEE come from the germline V gene. This CDR3 is 18 amino acids long. Unmatched junction bases numbered 7, after V lost 0 bases and J lost 4 bases. In DNA form, the CDR3 reads TGTGCCAGCAGCGTAGCTACTAGCGGGGTAAGGGGGGCCAACGTCCTGACTTTC. This encodes CASSVATSGVRGANVLTF. The whole variable domain, filled in from reference TRBV9 and TRBJ2-6, reads DSGVTQTPKHLITATGQRVTLRCSPRSGDLSVYWYQQSLDQGLQFLIQYYNGEERAKGNILERFSAQQFPDLHSELNLSSLELGDSALYFCASSVATSGVRGANVLTFGAGSRLTVL.

This rearrangement joins TRBV27 to TRBJ1-1, with 8 bases matching TRBD1. The CDR3 is 15 amino acids. Germline V gives CDR1 MNHEY, CDR2 SMNVEV (reference sequence). V shed 5 bases and J 3 bases; nucleotides not matched to a gene: 8. The CDR3 loop reads CASSLTGGGYTEAFF. The DNA of the CDR3 is TGTGCCAGCAGTCTCACAGGGGGGGGGTACACTGAAGCTTTCTTT.

The rearrangement links TRBV20-1 to TRBJ2-5; no reliable D call. The CDR3 runs to 10 residues. In germline, CDR1 is DFQATT, CDR2 SNEGSKA (reference sequence). The ends were cut back, 4 bases at V and 5 bases at J, with 5 bases in the middle. CDR3 region: CSATLETQYF. Written as DNA, the CDR3 is TGCAGTGCTACTCTGGAGACCCAGTACTTC.